The T cell receptor beta chain described here comes from a study of response to subunit inactivated influenza vaccine. Study results and caveats: The authors proposed limited new T cell recruitment per seasonal influenza vaccination.

A single record per CDR3 protein comes from TCRdb applying MiXCR to the RT-PCR reads. The sample has 800,000 or so distinct CDR3 sequences; about 20% are singletons. This clonotype was picked up a small number of times. The antigen remains unidentified. Here the sequenced sample was PBMCs from blood, taken 4 to 6 days after vaccination. The source of this sequence is a man between 50 and 59 years old who received an inactivated influenza vaccine.

The CDR3: CSARGGGAGGEQYF. The DNA for the CDR3 is TGCAGTGCTAGAGGGGGAGGAGCGGGGGGCGAGCAGTACTTC. The rearrangement joins TRBV20-1 to TRBJ2-7; 9 bases align to TRBD2. Germline values: CDR1 DFQATT, CDR2 SNEGSKA (reference sequence). V lost 1 base, J lost 6 bases, and 7 bases stayed unmatched. The CDR3 extends over 14 amino acids.